This record concerns one T cell receptor (beta chain) sequence. As yet, its antigen is unknown. This sample stems from a study of T cell repertoires in cytomegalovirus infection. Across the whole study: Public TCR beta signatures provided an indication of both CMV infection and a matching HLA type. Study-level results: Individuals carrying CMV plus the relevant HLA were identified by cumulative frequency of public TCR beta families.

TCRdb re-derived calls from the reads in MiXCR, one entry per CDR3 protein. The sample shows approximately 750,000 distinct CDR3 sequences, approximately 34% of them seen only once. The CDR3 is 12 residues long. V shed 2 bases and J shed 1 base, with 6 bases lying between them. Looked up from germline, CDR1 is DFQATT and CDR2 is SNEGSKA (reference sequence). The clonotype originates from a human donor in good health (CMV status not recorded). Some clones in this sample may be carry-over from other donors' samples. Specimen: PBMCs. The V gene is TRBV20-1, the J gene TRBJ2-7; D gene ambiguous. CDR3 amino acids: CSARQVSYEQYF. The CDR3 region has the DNA TGCAGTGCTAGACAGGTATCCTACGAGCAGTACTTC.